A selection of T cell receptor beta chains follows, all from one sample in a study of T cell repertoires in cytomegalovirus infection. TCRdb reanalysed the reads using MiXCR and keeps one entry per CDR3 protein. The sample shows about 110,000 distinct CDR3 sequences, roughly 30% of them seen only once. These receptors' targets are unknown. The starting material was CD8+ T cells from cultured PBMCs, obtained from culture after CMV antigen stimulation. The receptors were sampled from a human donor in good health (CMV status not recorded). Some clones in this sample may be carry-over from other donors' samples. The CDR3 runs from the conserved cysteine through the conserved F or W. D genes are given only for firm matches. Where a row states a size, it is once, few, many or the class of an expanded clone; other rows omit it.

J,size,D,V,CDR3,DNA
TRBJ2-5,NA,TRBD2,TRBV11-2,CASSLRFSGGQETQYF,TGTGCCAGCAGCTTAAGGTTTAGCGGGGGACAAGAGACCCAGTACTTC
TRBJ1-2,many,TRBD1,TRBV7-9,CASSSSGTDVYGYTF,TGTGCCAGCAGCTCATCCGGGACAGACGTCTATGGCTACACCTTC
TRBJ2-3,NA,NA,TRBV5-1,CASSEGRGTLTDTQYF,TGCGCCAGCAGCGAGGGCCGGGGGACACTCACAGATACGCAGTATTTT
TRBJ2-7,NA,NA,TRBV12-3/TRBV12-4,CASSPEGVVGEQYF,TGTGCCAGCAGTCCCGAGGGGGTAGTAGGGGAGCAGTACTTC
TRBJ1-1,many,TRBD1,TRBV27,CASRAGTGGFTEAFF,TGTGCCAGCAGAGCCGGGACAGGGGGCTTTACTGAAGCTTTCTTT
TRBJ2-7,many,NA,TRBV6-2/TRBV6-3,CASSSQGISYEQYF,TGTGCCAGCAGTTCACAGGGTATAAGCTACGAGCAGTACTTC
TRBJ2-1,few,TRBD1,TRBV28,CASSSPGQGANEQFF,TGTGCCAGCAGTTCCCCAGGACAGGGGGCGAATGAGCAGTTCTTC
TRBJ1-2,NA,TRBD1,TRBV12-3/TRBV12-4,CASSSSDRVHYGYTF,TGTGCCAGCAGTTCTTCCGACAGGGTTCACTATGGCTACACCTTC
TRBJ1-4,few,NA,TRBV5-1,CASSVGWSRGPNEKLFF,TGCGCCAGCAGCGTCGGGTGGAGCCGGGGCCCTAATGAAAAACTGTTTTTT
TRBJ1-3,NA,NA,TRBV9,CASSVLDSVNTIYF,TGTGCCAGCAGCGTATTGGACAGTGTAAACACCATATATTTT
TRBJ1-6,NA,TRBD1,TRBV12-3/TRBV12-4,CASSLAGTGESNSPLHF,TGTGCCAGCAGTTTGGCCGGGACAGGAGAGTCTAATTCACCCCTCCACTTT
TRBJ1-5,NA,TRBD1,TRBV20-1,CSAPGGAMGQPQHF,TGCAGTGCTCCAGGGGGGGCAATGGGTCAGCCCCAGCATTTT
TRBJ1-1,NA,NA,TRBV6-2/TRBV6-3,CASSYFGGTQAFF,TGTGCCAGCAGTTATTTTGGGGGCACTCAAGCTTTCTTT
TRBJ1-5,NA,TRBD1,TRBV12-3/TRBV12-4,CARSPATGKYQPQHF,TGTGCCCGCAGTCCGGCGACAGGGAAGTATCAGCCCCAGCATTTT
TRBJ2-7,few,NA,TRBV2,CASSVLGGTYEQYF,TGTGCCAGCAGTGTCCTTGGCGGAACCTACGAGCAGTACTTC
TRBJ1-1,few,NA,TRBV7-9,CASTPDQGNTEAFF,TGTGCCAGCACCCCCGACCAGGGGAACACTGAAGCTTTCTTT
TRBJ1-1,few,NA,TRBV12-5,CASGSDFRSEAFF,TGTGCTAGTGGTTCCGACTTTCGCAGTGAAGCTTTCTTT
TRBJ1-1,NA,NA,TRBV12-3/TRBV12-4,CASIKGNTEAFF,TGTGCCAGCATCAAGGGGAACACTGAAGCTTTCTTT
TRBJ1-5,few,NA,TRBV27,CASTLRGGDQPQHF,TGTGCCAGCACCCTTCGGGGGGGGGATCAGCCCCAGCATTTT
TRBJ2-3,NA,TRBD2,TRBV10-3,CAISESLAGGTDTQYF,TGTGCCATCAGTGAATCACTAGCGGGGGGGACAGATACGCAGTATTTT
TRBJ2-1,few,NA,TRBV7-9,CASSLDKGGEQFF,TGTGCCAGCAGCTTAGATAAAGGTGGCGAGCAGTTCTTC
TRBJ1-5,NA,NA,TRBV6-1,CASSEIRGDSNQPQHF,TGTGCCAGCAGTGAAATTAGGGGTGATAGCAATCAGCCCCAGCATTTT
TRBJ2-1,NA,TRBD2,TRBV9,CASSVGASGGEQFF,TGTGCCAGCAGCGTTGGAGCTAGCGGGGGTGAGCAGTTCTTC